Presented here are 2 T cell receptor beta chains from one specimen sequenced in a study of regulatory T cells in long-lasting Graves disease. Sequencing libraries for TCR beta were prepared with iRepertoire HTBI primers and Arm-PCR of CDR3 regions. TCRdb used MiXCR to reprocess the multiplex PCR reads, holding one entry per CDR3 protein. The table shows approximately 360,000 distinct CDR3 sequences, with 20% to 25% occurring only once. The time point: persistent/refractory GD, antithyroid drugs over 5 years with positive TRAb. PBMC RNA was the source of the TCR library. The specimen was peripheral blood mononuclear cells (PBMCs), collected when the disease was refractory, from a patient treated with antithyroid drugs. These receptors all come from a woman in her 40s with Graves disease.

The table lists this clonotype with a few counts. This chain uses TRBV19 with TRBJ2-7; D gene unclear. CDR1 and CDR2 (germline): LNHDA, SQIVND (reference sequence). Trimming shortened V by 1 base and J by 2 bases, and 9 bases separated the two germline ends. The CDR3 spans 14 residues. The CDR3 nucleotides are TGTGCCAGTAGTATAGTGGTGGGGACCTACGAGCAGTACTTC. Its translation: CASSIVVGTYEQYF.

Comments on this clonotype: Since a much larger clone is just one base distant, this may be a read error. The CDR3 nucleotides are TGCAGTGCTAGAGATGGGTGGGGCGGGGAGCTGTTTTTT. Its protein product is CSARDGWGGELFF. V and J are TRBV20-1 and TRBJ2-2; D is unclear. The CDR3 runs to 13 residues. The germline V and J ends were trimmed by 0 bases and 7 bases, with 9 bases remaining between them. Germline loops: CDR1 DFQATT, CDR2 SNEGSKA (reference sequence).